These T cell receptor beta chains were read from a single sample in a study of PD-1 blockade in classical Hodgkin lymphoma. Method: immunoSEQ multiplex PCR; TCRdb's copy keeps in-frame clones and lacks some. The table lists more than 10,000 clones, roughly 84% of them singletons, with less than 50% in the top ten. This sample comprised CD8+ T cells from blood, obtained at baseline. The origin of the receptors is a human donor with classical Hodgkin lymphoma. CDR3s include the opening cysteine and the closing phenylalanine or tryptophan. The D gene is left open where the match is weak. Not all rows give a size; the values are once, few, many and, for expanded clones, a class.

j_call: TRBJ2-1; v_call: TRBV15; clone_size: NA; d_call: NA; cdr3_aa: CATSQGLHEQFF; cdr3_nt: TGTGCCACCAGCCAGGGGTTGCATGAGCAGTTCTTC
j_call: TRBJ2-7; v_call: TRBV30; clone_size: NA; d_call: NA; cdr3_aa: CAWSVRGLTPWEQYF; cdr3_nt: TGTGCCTGGAGTGTAAGGGGCCTGACTCCCTGGGAGCAGTACTTC
j_call: TRBJ1-1; v_call: TRBV14; clone_size: NA; d_call: NA; cdr3_aa: CASSQDRGFMNTEAFF; cdr3_nt: TGTGCCAGCAGCCAAGATAGAGGGTTCATGAACACTGAAGCTTTCTTT
j_call: TRBJ2-7; v_call: TRBV7-4; clone_size: NA; d_call: NA; cdr3_aa: CASSLVFGDEQYF; cdr3_nt: TGTGCCAGCAGCTTAGTTTTCGGGGACGAGCAGTACTTC
j_call: TRBJ2-5; v_call: TRBV19; clone_size: NA; d_call: NA; cdr3_aa: CASSIGYGDYQETQYF; cdr3_nt: TGTGCCAGTAGTATTGGTTACGGAGATTACCAAGAGACCCAGTACTTC
j_call: TRBJ2-7; v_call: TRBV13; clone_size: NA; d_call: TRBD2; cdr3_aa: CASSPLLAGDYEQYF; cdr3_nt: TGTGCCAGCAGCCCGCTGCTAGCGGGAGACTACGAGCAGTACTTC
j_call: TRBJ2-5; v_call: TRBV5-3; clone_size: once; d_call: TRBD1; cdr3_aa: CARSSGQFQETQYF; cdr3_nt: TGTGCCAGAAGCTCGGGACAGTTCCAAGAGACCCAGTACTTC
j_call: TRBJ2-7; v_call: TRBV9; clone_size: once; d_call: NA; cdr3_aa: CASSVGGSSYEQYF; cdr3_nt: TGTGCCAGCAGCGTAGGCGGAAGCTCCTACGAGCAGTACTTC
j_call: TRBJ2-7; v_call: TRBV5-6; clone_size: NA; d_call: NA; cdr3_aa: CASSLGEGAYEQYF; cdr3_nt: TGTGCCAGCAGCTTGGGCGAGGGGGCCTACGAGCAGTACTTC
j_call: TRBJ2-4; v_call: TRBV27; clone_size: NA; d_call: NA; cdr3_aa: CASSSPTEGRDIQYF; cdr3_nt: TGTGCCAGCAGTTCCCCCACTGAGGGGCGAGACATTCAGTACTTC
j_call: TRBJ2-3; v_call: TRBV2; clone_size: NA; d_call: TRBD1; cdr3_aa: CASSGGTASTDTQYF; cdr3_nt: TGTGCCAGCAGTGGGGGGACAGCTAGCACAGATACGCAGTATTTT
j_call: TRBJ2-6; v_call: TRBV5-4; clone_size: NA; d_call: NA; cdr3_aa: CASSDSGANVLTF; cdr3_nt: TGTGCCAGCAGCGACTCTGGGGCCAACGTCCTGACTTTC
j_call: TRBJ2-2; v_call: TRBV19; clone_size: NA; d_call: NA; cdr3_aa: CASSIGFSGELFF; cdr3_nt: TGTGCCAGTAGTATTGGTTTTTCTGGGGAGCTGTTTTTT
j_call: TRBJ2-3; v_call: TRBV5-6; clone_size: NA; d_call: TRBD2; cdr3_aa: CASSHLAAVTDTQYF; cdr3_nt: TGTGCCAGCAGCCATCTAGCGGCCGTCACAGATACGCAGTATTTT
j_call: TRBJ2-3; v_call: TRBV5-1; clone_size: NA; d_call: NA; cdr3_aa: CASSFLAGPTSTDTQYF; cdr3_nt: TGCGCCAGCAGCTTCCTCGCGGGGCCAACTAGCACAGATACGCAGTATTTT
j_call: TRBJ1-5; v_call: TRBV7-9; clone_size: NA; d_call: NA; cdr3_aa: CASSWGPGKNQPQHF; cdr3_nt: TGTGCCAGCAGCTGGGGACCAGGTAAAAATCAGCCCCAGCATTTT
j_call: TRBJ2-1; v_call: TRBV28; clone_size: NA; d_call: TRBD1; cdr3_aa: CASSSTGTDNEQFF; cdr3_nt: TGTGCCAGCAGTTCGACAGGGACGGACAATGAGCAGTTCTTC
j_call: TRBJ2-3; v_call: TRBV28; clone_size: NA; d_call: TRBD2; cdr3_aa: CASSSGLAGGTDTQYF; cdr3_nt: TGTGCCAGCAGTTCGGGACTAGCGGGAGGCACAGATACGCAGTATTTT
j_call: TRBJ2-7; v_call: TRBV7-8; clone_size: NA; d_call: NA; cdr3_aa: CASSPIPYRDNTYEQYF; cdr3_nt: TGTGCCAGCAGCCCCATCCCGTACCGGGACAATACCTACGAGCAGTACTTC
j_call: TRBJ2-2; v_call: TRBV28; clone_size: NA; d_call: TRBD1; cdr3_aa: CASSTLGTGVWDTGELFF; cdr3_nt: TGTGCCAGCTCAACCCTCGGGACAGGGGTTTGGGACACCGGGGAGCTGTTTTTT
j_call: TRBJ2-7; v_call: TRBV28; clone_size: NA; d_call: NA; cdr3_aa: CASSVGVTYEQYF; cdr3_nt: TGTGCCAGCAGTGTAGGAGTTACCTACGAGCAGTACTTC
j_call: TRBJ2-7; v_call: TRBV6-5; clone_size: NA; d_call: NA; cdr3_aa: CASSYSVEATYEQYF; cdr3_nt: TGTGCCAGCAGTTACTCGGTGGAGGCCACCTACGAGCAGTACTTC
j_call: TRBJ1-2; v_call: TRBV6-6; clone_size: NA; d_call: NA; cdr3_aa: CASSYSGVNYGYTF; cdr3_nt: TGTGCCAGCAGTTACTCAGGGGTTAATTATGGCTACACCTTC
j_call: TRBJ1-1; v_call: TRBV21-1; clone_size: NA; d_call: NA; cdr3_aa: CASSKDSQGGPMNTEAFF; cdr3_nt: TGTGCCAGCAGCAAAGATAGCCAGGGAGGACCCATGAACACTGAAGCTTTCTTT
j_call: TRBJ2-2; v_call: TRBV30; clone_size: NA; d_call: NA; cdr3_aa: CAWSVRGAGRNTGELFF; cdr3_nt: TGTGCCTGGAGTGTAAGGGGGGCCGGACGGAACACCGGGGAGCTGTTTTTT
j_call: TRBJ1-6; v_call: TRBV2; clone_size: once; d_call: NA; cdr3_aa: CASSAGISSYNSPLHF; cdr3_nt: TGTGCCAGCAGTGCCGGGATAAGCTCCTATAATTCACCCCTCCACTTT
j_call: TRBJ1-2; v_call: TRBV11-2; clone_size: NA; d_call: NA; cdr3_aa: CASSLGGSIGYTF; cdr3_nt: TGTGCCAGCAGCTTGGGGGGAAGCATTGGCTACACCTTC
j_call: TRBJ2-2; v_call: TRBV4-3; clone_size: NA; d_call: NA; cdr3_aa: CASSQETGTFFGELFF; cdr3_nt: TGCGCCAGCAGCCAGGAAACCGGGACTTTTTTCGGGGAGCTGTTTTTT
j_call: TRBJ2-7; v_call: TRBV28; clone_size: NA; d_call: TRBD2; cdr3_aa: CASSLTLAGVDPGYEQYF; cdr3_nt: TGTGCCAGCAGTCTTACCCTAGCGGGAGTAGATCCGGGGTACGAGCAGTACTTC
j_call: TRBJ1-1; v_call: TRBV21-1; clone_size: NA; d_call: NA; cdr3_aa: CASSSLARQGQDTEAFF; cdr3_nt: TGTGCCAGCAGCTCCCTCGCCCGACAGGGGCAGGACACTGAAGCTTTCTTT
j_call: TRBJ1-5; v_call: TRBV7-8; clone_size: few; d_call: TRBD1; cdr3_aa: CASRLGQGSNQPQHF; cdr3_nt: TGTGCCAGCAGGCTAGGACAGGGTAGCAATCAGCCCCAGCATTTT